One sample yielded the 28 T cell receptor beta chains listed below, sequenced in a study of cytomegalovirus exposure and HLA in healthy donors. In the PCR, 60 Vbeta and 13 Jbeta primers were used. Profiled with immunoSEQ multiplex PCR; TCRdb holds only in-frame clones, not every one. The repertoire holds around 150,000 clones, with approximately 70% as singletons. The sequencing sample was made of PBMCs. The receptors derive from a man in his forties in good health and CMV-seropositive.

The chain recombines TRBV4-1 with TRBJ1-6, with 10 bases aligning to TRBD1. The CDR3 sequence is 19 residues long. From germline, CDR1 is MGHRA and CDR2 YSYEKL. With 4 bases clipped from V and 10 bases from J, the junction kept 19 bases outside the gene matches. The CDR3 sequence: CASSPTRDRGVFVGSPLHF. In DNA, the CDR3 is TGCGCCAGCAGCCCAACAAGGGACAGGGGAGTATTTGTCGGGTCACCCCTCCACTTT.

The V and J genes are TRBV2 and TRBJ2-5; 10 nucleotides agree with TRBD2. Trimming took 7 bases from V and 0 from J; bases not matched to a gene: 5. This CDR3 spans 15 amino acids. Looked up from germline, CDR1 is SNHLY and CDR2 is FYNNEI. The CDR3 loop reads CASKLAGTYQETQYF. The CDR3 nucleotides are TGTGCCAGCAAACTAGCGGGGACCTACCAAGAGACCCAGTACTTC.

The chain is built from TRBV29-1 and TRBJ1-2; TRBD1 aligns across 11 bases. Trimming cost V 6 bases and J 3 bases; bases outside gene matches: 0. Germline CDR1 SQVTM, CDR2 ANQGSEA. CDR3 size: 12 residues. As DNA, the CDR3 is TGCAGCGTGGGACAGGGGGACTATGGCTACACCTTC. It is translated as CSVGQGDYGYTF.

The rearrangement joins TRBV7-2 to TRBJ2-7, with 7 bases matching TRBD1. V was clipped by 2 bases and J by 1 base; unmatched bases: 11. This CDR3 has 17 amino acids. Germline V CDR1 and CDR2: SGHTA, FQGNSA. The CDR3 spells CASSLYPPRQGSYEQYF. The CDR3 DNA is TGTGCCAGCAGCTTATATCCACCTAGACAGGGTTCCTACGAGCAGTACTTC. Using reference TRBV7-2 and TRBJ2-7 for the parts outside the CDR3, the full variable domain is GAGVSQSPSNKVTEKGKDVELRCDPISGHTALYWYRQSLGQGLEFLIYFQGNSAPDKSGLPSDRFSAERTGGSVSTLTIQRTQQEDSAVYLCASSLYPPRQGSYEQYFGPGTRLTVT.

The chain couples TRBV5-6 to TRBJ2-7; no clear D. Deletions cut 0 bases from V and 0 bases from J, with 7 bases between. The length of the CDR3 is 14 residues. Germline V lookup: CDR1 SGHDT, CDR2 YYEEEE. CDR3 sequence: CASSLAGYSYEQYF. Here the CDR3 DNA reads TGTGCCAGCAGCTTGGCAGGATACTCCTACGAGCAGTACTTC.

This clone was counted between two and nine times. The rearrangement joins TRBV11-2 to TRBJ2-7; D gene uncertain. Germline V CDR1 and CDR2: SGHAT, FQNNGV. The CDR3 sequence is 15 residues long. V was clipped by 5 bases and J by 0 bases, with 14 bases between them. Written as DNA, the CDR3 is TGTGCCAGCAGCCCGATCTCCTGGAGCTCCTACGAGCAGTACTTC. This sequence encodes CASSPISWSSYEQYF.

This sequence joins TRBV27 and TRBJ1-3, with D perhaps TRBD1 (5 bases). Germline CDR1 is MNHEY and CDR2 is SMNVEV (reference sequence). Trimming stripped 7 bases from V and 0 bases from J, with 10 bases between. The CDR3 has 14 amino acids. CDR3 sequence reads: CASKVGGSGNTIYF. CDR3 DNA sequence: TGTGCCAGCAAGGTGGGGGGCTCTGGAAACACCATATATTTT.

This chain links TRBV19 with TRBJ2-2; possibly TRBD2 for D (5 bases). V lost 8 bases and J 5 bases, leaving 9 bases between the germline ends. CDR3 size: 12 residues. CDR1 and CDR2 from the germline V gene are LNHDA and SQIVND (reference sequence). The CDR3 coding sequence is TGTGCCAGTGACTATGGTACCGGGGAGCTGTTTTTT. Amino acids: CASDYGTGELFF.

On this clone: Germline and junction disagree at one end, which may indicate a read error. V and J are TRBV7-7 and TRBJ2-1, with TRBD2 matching over 15 bases. Germline V gives CDR1 SSHAT, CDR2 FNYEAQ (reference sequence). The CDR3 contains 16 residues. The CDR3 coding sequence is TGTGCTAGCAGCTCAGGACTAGCGGGGGGGAGGAATGAGCAGTTCTTC. Amino acids: CASSSGLAGGRNEQFF.

This clone was detected a few times. V gene TRBV2 combines with J gene TRBJ1-4; 7 bases fit TRBD1. The V gene's germline CDR1 is SNHLY and CDR2 FYNNEI. The CDR3 runs 14 residues. V trimming: 7 bases; J trimming: 4 bases; junction bases outside the gene matches: 6. CDR3 bases: TGTGCCAGCACGAGGGGACAGTATAATGAAAAACTGTTTTTT. This codes for CASTRGQYNEKLFF.

This clone was seen once. As DNA, the CDR3 is TGTGCCAGCAAGACAGGGACCCTAATTGGGCCCCAGCATTTT. Its protein product is CASKTGTLIGPQHF. The gene calls are TRBV6-1 and TRBJ1-5; TRBD1 matches 7 bases. This CDR3 is 14 amino acids long. Germline-derived CDR1 and CDR2 are MNHNS and SASEGT. V gave up 7 bases and J gave up 9 bases; unmatched junction bases: 12.

The rearrangement uses TRBV2 and TRBJ2-2, with 11 bases matching TRBD2. This CDR3 is built from 16 residues. V gave up 6 bases and J gave up 6 bases; unmatched junction bases: 9. CDR1 SNHLY and CDR2 FYNNEI come from the germline V gene. DNA of the CDR3: TGTGCCAGCAGCCGCGAGGGGACTAGCGGAGCCGGGGAGCTGTTTTTT. This codes for CASSREGTSGAGELFF. Together with reference TRBV2 and TRBJ2-2, the CDR3 gives the full variable domain: EPEVTQTPSHQVTQMGQEVILRCVPISNHLYFYWYRQILGQKVEFLVSFYNNEISEKSEIFDDQFSVERPDGSNFTLKIRSTKLEDSAMYFCASSREGTSGAGELFFGEGSRLTVL.

The chain is built from TRBV6-5 and TRBJ2-3; 9 nucleotides agree with TRBD2. Germline-derived CDR1 and CDR2 are MNHEY and SVGAGI. The CDR3 has 15 residues. The trim removed 2 bases at V and 2 bases at J, leaving 2 bases unmatched. The CDR3 spells CASSYLAGYTDTQYF. The DNA for the CDR3 is TGTGCCAGCAGTTACCTAGCGGGGTACACAGATACGCAGTATTTT.

The rearrangement links TRBV7-9 to TRBJ1-2, with D perhaps TRBD1 (6 bases). V was clipped by 5 bases and J by 13 bases, with 23 bases between them. This CDR3 spans 14 amino acids. The germline V gene has CDR1 SEHNR and CDR2 FQNEAQ (reference sequence). The CDR3, as DNA: TGTGCCAGCAGCCAGGGTGGGACACAATATTATGGCACCTTC. It yields the protein CASSQGGTQYYGTF.

The genes are TRBV27 and TRBJ1-2; 9 bases line up with TRBD1. This CDR3 is 13 amino acids long. With 5 bases clipped from V and 7 bases from J, the junction kept 5 bases outside the gene matches. Germline CDR1 and CDR2: MNHEY and SMNVEV (reference sequence). The CDR3 DNA follows: TGTGCCAGCAGTCCCACAGGGGGCGGTGGCTACACCTTC. Translation gives CASSPTGGGGYTF.

The V call is TRBV7-9, the J call TRBJ2-1, with TRBD2 identical over 10 bases. The CDR3 covers 16 residues. V lost 1 base and J lost 7; bases outside the gene matches: 7. Germline-derived CDR1 and CDR2 are SEHNR and FQNEAQ (reference sequence). The CDR3 reads CASSLEGGLATNEQFF. DNA for the CDR3: TGTGCCAGCAGCTTAGAGGGGGGACTAGCGACGAATGAGCAGTTCTTC.

The chain links TRBV11-2 to TRBJ2-1; tentatively, D is TRBD2 (5 bases). Trimming shortened V by 2 bases and J by 6 bases, and 17 bases separated the two germline ends. CDR3 size: 16 residues. Germline-derived CDR1 and CDR2 are SGHAT and FQNNGV. CDR3: CASSLRTPTEPNEQFF. CDR3 in DNA: TGTGCCAGCAGCTTACGGACTCCCACGGAACCCAATGAGCAGTTCTTC.

V gene TRBV2 combines with J gene TRBJ1-6; 12 positions match TRBD1. The CDR3 is made up of 13 amino acids. Germline V lookup: CDR1 SNHLY, CDR2 FYNNEI. The trim removed 7 bases at V and 10 bases at J, leaving 2 bases unmatched. CDR3 in DNA: TGTGCCAGCAAGGGGACAGGGGGCTCACCCCTCCACTTT. Translation: CASKGTGGSPLHF.

The V call is TRBV19, the J call TRBJ1-1; D gene ambiguous. Germline CDR1 reads LNHDA; CDR2 reads SQIVND (reference sequence). V gave up 3 bases and J gave up 0 bases, with 8 bases separating them. The CDR3 contains 14 residues. This chain's CDR3 is CASSIGPVNTEAFF. Here the CDR3 DNA reads TGTGCCAGTAGTATCGGTCCGGTGAACACTGAAGCTTTCTTT.

The rearrangement uses TRBV2 and TRBJ2-7; 7 bases line up with TRBD1. With 5 bases clipped from V and 0 bases from J, the junction kept 16 bases outside the gene matches. Germline loops: CDR1 SNHLY, CDR2 FYNNEI. The CDR3 runs to 18 residues. DNA for the CDR3: TGTGCCAGCAGTTCCTCGACTCGTACCGGGGACAGCTCCTACGAGCAGTACTTC. Its translation: CASSSSTRTGDSSYEQYF. Full variable domain (missing parts from reference TRBV2 and TRBJ2-7): EPEVTQTPSHQVTQMGQEVILRCVPISNHLYFYWYRQILGQKVEFLVSFYNNEISEKSEIFDDQFSVERPDGSNFTLKIRSTKLEDSAMYFCASSSSTRTGDSSYEQYFGPGTRLTVT.

V and J are TRBV14 and TRBJ1-6, with TRBD1 identical over 7 bases. Germline V lookup: CDR1 SGHDN, CDR2 FVKESK. The CDR3 has 13 amino acids. The J segment lost 11 bases and the V segment lost 4 bases, leaving 5 bases of the junction unmatched. The CDR3: CASSRDRVAPLHF. Here the CDR3 DNA reads TGTGCCAGCAGCCGTGACAGGGTTGCACCCCTCCACTTT.

For the CDR3, the DNA is TGTGCCAGCAGTGACAGACAGGGGGCGCGCAATGAGCAGTTCTTC. Translating gives CASSDRQGARNEQFF. The rearrangement joins TRBV6-6 to TRBJ2-1; TRBD1 matches 10 bases. Unmatched junction bases numbered 7, after V lost 5 bases and J lost 6 bases. This CDR3 is built from 15 residues. CDR1 MNHNY and CDR2 SVGAGI come from the germline V gene (reference sequence).

The chain is built from TRBV9 and TRBJ1-2, with D uncertain. The CDR3 loop spans 11 amino acids. The germline V and J ends were trimmed by 0 bases and 14 bases, with 11 bases remaining between them. Germline V gene data show CDR1 as SGDLS and CDR2 as YYNGEE. The CDR3 nucleotides are TGTGCCAGCAGCGTAGCTCGGAGTTTAACCTTC. It translates to CASSVARSLTF.

This sequence joins TRBV13 and TRBJ2-2, with TRBD1 matching over 7 bases. The CDR3 length is 16 residues. Germline-derived CDR1 and CDR2 are PRHDT and FYEKMQ (reference sequence). V was pared by 5 bases and J by 4 bases, with 10 bases of the junction left unmatched. In DNA, the CDR3 is TGTGCCAGCAGCCATCAGCGAGGGGGCCCCACCGGGGAGCTGTTTTTT. This translates into CASSHQRGGPTGELFF. Looking up the rest from reference TRBV13 and TRBJ2-2 gives the full variable domain: AAGVIQSPRHLIKEKRETATLKCYPIPRHDTVYWYQQGPGQDPQFLISFYEKMQSDKGSIPDRFSAQQFSDYHSELNMSSLELGDSALYFCASSHQRGGPTGELFFGEGSRLTVL.

The V and J genes are TRBV7-2 and TRBJ2-5; D ambiguous. Trimming pared 3 bases from V and 4 bases from J, leaving 9 bases between. Germline loops: CDR1 SGHTA, CDR2 FQGNSA. CDR3 length: 13 residues. CDR3 protein: CASSLNIAETQYF. For the CDR3, the DNA is TGTGCCAGCAGCTTGAACATCGCAGAGACCCAGTACTTC.

The chain has TRBV6-5 and TRBJ2-7; 8 nucleotides agree with TRBD1. With 6 bases clipped from V and 4 bases from J, the junction kept 5 bases outside the gene matches. The CDR3 extends over 13 amino acids. The V gene's germline CDR1 is MNHEY and CDR2 SVGAGI. CDR3 amino acids: CASRPQGAYEQYF. CDR3 DNA sequence: TGTGCCAGCAGACCCCAGGGGGCTTACGAGCAGTACTTC.

This clone was observed a single time. The chain employs TRBV6-5 and TRBJ1-2; D is ambiguous. The germline V gene has CDR1 MNHEY and CDR2 SVGAGI. The CDR3 is 15 amino acids. Trimming stripped 0 bases from V and 8 bases from J, with 16 bases between. The CDR3 DNA sequence: TGTGCCAGCAGTTACTCGACCAGTTCTAGAGAGGGCTACACCTTC. Its translation: CASSYSTSSREGYTF.

The V and J genes are TRBV10-1 and TRBJ1-6; perhaps TRBD1 as D (6 bases). Germline V gene lookup returns CDR1 WNHNN and CDR2 SYGVQD (reference sequence). V lost 4 bases, J lost 2 bases, and 18 bases lay in between. This CDR3 is 18 amino acids long. CDR3 amino acids: CASSGARTVNPYNSPLHF. In nucleotides, the CDR3 is TGCGCCAGCAGTGGGGCAAGGACAGTTAATCCCTATAATTCACCCCTCCACTTT.